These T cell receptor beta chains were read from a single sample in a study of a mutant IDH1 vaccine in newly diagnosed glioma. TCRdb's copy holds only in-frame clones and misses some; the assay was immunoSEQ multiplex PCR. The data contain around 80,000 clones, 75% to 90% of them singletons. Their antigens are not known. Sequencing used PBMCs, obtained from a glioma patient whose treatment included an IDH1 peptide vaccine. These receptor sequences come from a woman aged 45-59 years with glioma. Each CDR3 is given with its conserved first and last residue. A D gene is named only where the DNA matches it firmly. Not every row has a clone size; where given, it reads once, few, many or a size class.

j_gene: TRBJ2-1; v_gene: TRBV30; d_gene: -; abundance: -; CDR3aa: CAWSAAILSSYNEQFF; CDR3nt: TGTGCCTGGAGTGCGGCCATCTTAAGCTCCTACAATGAGCAGTTCTTC
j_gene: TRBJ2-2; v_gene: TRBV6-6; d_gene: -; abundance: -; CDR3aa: CASSYSGATGELFF; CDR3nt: TGTGCCAGCAGTTACTCTGGGGCCACCGGGGAGCTGTTTTTT
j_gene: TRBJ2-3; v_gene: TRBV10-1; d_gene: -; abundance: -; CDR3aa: CASSEVQGSTDTQYF; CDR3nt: TGCGCCAGCAGTGAGGTGCAGGGAAGCACAGATACGCAGTATTTT
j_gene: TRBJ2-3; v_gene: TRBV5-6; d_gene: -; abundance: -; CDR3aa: CASSWRVRGTDRDTQYF; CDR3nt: TGTGCCAGCAGCTGGCGGGTCAGGGGTACCGACCGAGATACGCAGTATTTT
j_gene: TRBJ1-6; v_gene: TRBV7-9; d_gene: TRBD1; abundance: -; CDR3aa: CASSWGQATSPLHF; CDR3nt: TGTGCCAGCAGCTGGGGACAGGCGACTTCACCCCTCCACTTT
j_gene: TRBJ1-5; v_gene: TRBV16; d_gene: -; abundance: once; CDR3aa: CASSRSQGWVGQPQHF; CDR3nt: TGTGCCAGCAGCCGAAGCCAGGGGTGGGTCGGGCAGCCCCAGCATTTT
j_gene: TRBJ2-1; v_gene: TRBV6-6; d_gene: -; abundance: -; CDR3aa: CALRPPSDEQFF; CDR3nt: TGTGCACTGAGGCCTCCCAGCGATGAGCAGTTCTTC
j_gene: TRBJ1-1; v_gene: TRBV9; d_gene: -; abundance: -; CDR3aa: CASSVGGRVGVNTEAFF; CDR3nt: TGTGCCAGCAGCGTAGGCGGGAGGGTGGGAGTGAACACTGAAGCTTTCTTT
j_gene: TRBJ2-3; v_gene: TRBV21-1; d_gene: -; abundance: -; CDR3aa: CASSGWGHNITDTQYF; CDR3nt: TGTGCCAGCAGCGGGTGGGGACACAATATTACAGATACGCAGTATTTT
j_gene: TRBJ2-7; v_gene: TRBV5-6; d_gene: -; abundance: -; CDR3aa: CASSLVGQLSYEQYF; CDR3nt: TGTGCCAGCAGCTTGGTCGGACAGCTCTCCTACGAGCAGTACTTC
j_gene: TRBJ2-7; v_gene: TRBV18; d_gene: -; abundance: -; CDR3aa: CASSPDRFPEQYF; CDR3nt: TGTGCCAGCTCACCCGACAGATTTCCCGAGCAGTACTTC
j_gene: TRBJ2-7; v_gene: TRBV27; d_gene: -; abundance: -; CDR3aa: CASSPGLGGYEQYF; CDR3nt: TGTGCCAGCAGTCCCGGACTTGGGGGCTACGAGCAGTACTTC
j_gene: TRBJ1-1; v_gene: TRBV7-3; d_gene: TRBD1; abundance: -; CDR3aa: CASSLQGDTEAFF; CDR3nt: TGTGCCAGCAGCTTACAGGGGGACACTGAAGCTTTCTTT
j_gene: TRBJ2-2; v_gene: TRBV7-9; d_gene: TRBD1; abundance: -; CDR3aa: CASSSPDRGDTGELFF; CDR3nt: TGTGCCAGCAGCTCCCCGGACAGGGGCGACACCGGGGAGCTGTTTTTT
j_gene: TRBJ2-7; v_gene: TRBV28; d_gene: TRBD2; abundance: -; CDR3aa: CASSSGGQGTSGIKYF; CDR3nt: TGTGCCAGCAGTAGCGGGGGACAGGGGACTAGCGGGATCAAGTACTTC
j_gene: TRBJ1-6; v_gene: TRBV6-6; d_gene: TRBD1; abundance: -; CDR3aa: CASNDDRDYNSPLHF; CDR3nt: TGTGCCAGCAATGACGACAGGGACTATAATTCACCCCTCCACTTT
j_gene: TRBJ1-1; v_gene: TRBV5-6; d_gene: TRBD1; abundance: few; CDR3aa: CASSPWDRAGTEAFF; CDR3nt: TGTGCCAGCAGCCCCTGGGACAGGGCGGGCACTGAAGCTTTCTTT
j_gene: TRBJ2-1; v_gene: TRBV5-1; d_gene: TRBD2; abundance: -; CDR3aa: CASEVAGGHNEQFF; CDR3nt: TGCGCCAGCGAGGTAGCGGGAGGTCACAATGAGCAGTTCTTC
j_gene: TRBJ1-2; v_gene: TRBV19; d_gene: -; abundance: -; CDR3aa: CASSIIGNGYTF; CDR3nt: TGTGCCAGTAGTATTATCGGAAATGGCTACACCTTC
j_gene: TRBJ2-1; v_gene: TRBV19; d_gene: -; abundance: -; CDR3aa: CASSIPRSSYNEQFF; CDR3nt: TGTGCCAGTAGTATTCCGAGGAGCTCCTACAATGAGCAGTTCTTC
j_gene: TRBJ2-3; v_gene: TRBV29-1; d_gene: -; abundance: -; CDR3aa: CSVDFGNADTQYF; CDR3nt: TGCAGCGTTGACTTTGGAAATGCTGATACGCAGTATTTT
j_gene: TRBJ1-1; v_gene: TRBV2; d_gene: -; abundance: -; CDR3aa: CASSETENTEAFF; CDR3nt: TGTGCCAGCAGTGAGACCGAGAACACTGAAGCTTTCTTT
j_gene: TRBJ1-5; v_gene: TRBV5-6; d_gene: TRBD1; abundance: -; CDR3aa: CASSDRDQPQHF; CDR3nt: TGTGCCAGCAGCGACAGGGATCAGCCCCAGCATTTT
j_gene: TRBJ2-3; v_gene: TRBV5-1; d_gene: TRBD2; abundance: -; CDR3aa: CASSLGGEDTQYF; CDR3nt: TGCGCCAGCAGCCTCGGGGGGGAAGATACGCAGTATTTT
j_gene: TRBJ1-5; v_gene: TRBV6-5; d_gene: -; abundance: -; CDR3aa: CASNVGASNQPQHF; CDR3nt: TGTGCCAGCAACGTTGGGGCTAGCAATCAGCCCCAGCATTTT
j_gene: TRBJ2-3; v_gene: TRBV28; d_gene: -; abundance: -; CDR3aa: CASSSSLDSRGTDTQYF; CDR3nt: TGTGCCAGCAGTTCCTCCCTGGACTCACGAGGCACAGATACGCAGTATTTT
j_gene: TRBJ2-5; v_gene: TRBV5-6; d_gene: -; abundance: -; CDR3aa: CASSLGTFPETQYF; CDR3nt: TGTGCCAGCAGCCTGGGGACTTTCCCCGAGACCCAGTACTTC
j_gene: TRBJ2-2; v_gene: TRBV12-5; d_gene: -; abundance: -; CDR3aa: CASGSNRGGFAGELFF; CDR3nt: TGTGCTAGTGGTTCCAACAGGGGGGGCTTCGCCGGGGAGCTGTTTTTT
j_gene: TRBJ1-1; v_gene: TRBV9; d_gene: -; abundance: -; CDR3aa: CASSAGRGWGTEAFF; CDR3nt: TGTGCCAGCAGCGCGGGGAGGGGCTGGGGCACTGAAGCTTTCTTT
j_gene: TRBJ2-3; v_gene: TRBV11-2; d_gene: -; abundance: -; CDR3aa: CASSVEDTQYF; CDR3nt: TGTGCCAGCAGCGTAGAGGATACGCAGTATTTT
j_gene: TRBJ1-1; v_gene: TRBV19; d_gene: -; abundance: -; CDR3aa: CASTRVPPARIEAFF; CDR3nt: TGTGCCAGTACCCGGGTCCCACCGGCCCGAATTGAAGCTTTCTTT
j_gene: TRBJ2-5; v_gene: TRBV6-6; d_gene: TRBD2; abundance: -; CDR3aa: CASSYGASGQETQYF; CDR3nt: TGTGCCAGCAGTTACGGGGCTAGCGGGCAAGAGACCCAGTACTTC
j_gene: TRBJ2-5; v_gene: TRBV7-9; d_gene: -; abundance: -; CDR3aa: CASSLGFQETQYF; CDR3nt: TGTGCCAGCAGCTTAGGATTCCAAGAGACCCAGTACTTC
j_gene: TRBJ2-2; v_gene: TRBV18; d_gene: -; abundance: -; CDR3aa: CASSPTAVGELFF; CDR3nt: TGTGCCAGCTCACCAACCGCGGTCGGGGAGCTGTTTTTT
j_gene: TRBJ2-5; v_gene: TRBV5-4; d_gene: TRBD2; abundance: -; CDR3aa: CASSSGLAGNQETQYF; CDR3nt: TGTGCCAGCAGCTCCGGACTAGCGGGGAACCAAGAGACCCAGTACTTC
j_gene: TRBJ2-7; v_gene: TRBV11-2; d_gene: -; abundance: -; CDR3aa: CACLGAGYEQYF; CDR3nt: TGTGCCTGCTTAGGGGCGGGGTACGAGCAGTACTTC
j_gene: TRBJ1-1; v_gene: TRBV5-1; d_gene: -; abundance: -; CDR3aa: CASSLRGHTEAFF; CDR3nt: TGCGCCAGCAGCTTGCGGGGGCACACTGAAGCTTTCTTT
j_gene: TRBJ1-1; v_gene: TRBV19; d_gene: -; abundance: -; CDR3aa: CASSIAGFGSGAFF; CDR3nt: TGTGCCAGTAGTATAGCAGGGTTTGGAAGTGGGGCTTTCTTT
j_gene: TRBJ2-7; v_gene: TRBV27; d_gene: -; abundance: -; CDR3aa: CASSLYRGALHEQYF; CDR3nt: TGTGCCAGCAGTTTATATAGGGGCGCTTTGCACGAGCAGTACTTC
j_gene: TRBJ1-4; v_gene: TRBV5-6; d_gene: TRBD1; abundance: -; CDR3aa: CASSLKGDRGYEKLFF; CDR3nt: TGTGCCAGCAGCTTGAAAGGAGACAGGGGGTATGAAAAACTGTTTTTT
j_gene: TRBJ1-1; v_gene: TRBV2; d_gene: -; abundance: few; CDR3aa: CASSYQPNTEAFF; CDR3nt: TGTGCCAGCAGTTACCAACCGAACACTGAAGCTTTCTTT
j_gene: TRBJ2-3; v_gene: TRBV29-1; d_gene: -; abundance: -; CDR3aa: CSVVRQGGTDTQYF; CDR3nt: TGCAGCGTTGTCCGCCAGGGTGGCACAGATACGCAGTATTTT
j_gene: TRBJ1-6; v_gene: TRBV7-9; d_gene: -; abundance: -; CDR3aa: CASSRNSPLHF; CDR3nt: TGTGCCAGCAGCCGTAATTCACCCCTCCACTTT
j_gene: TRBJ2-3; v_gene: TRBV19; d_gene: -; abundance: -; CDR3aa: CASSIRVSSSTDTQYF; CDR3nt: TGTGCCAGTAGTATTCGGGTTAGTTCTAGCACAGATACGCAGTATTTT
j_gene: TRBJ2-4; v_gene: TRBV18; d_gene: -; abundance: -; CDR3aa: CASAREGIRYF; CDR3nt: TGTGCCAGCGCTCGTGAGGGAATTCGGTACTTC
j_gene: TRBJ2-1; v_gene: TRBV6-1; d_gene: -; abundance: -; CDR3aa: CASSFYNEQFF; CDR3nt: TGTGCCAGCAGTTTCTACAATGAGCAGTTCTTC
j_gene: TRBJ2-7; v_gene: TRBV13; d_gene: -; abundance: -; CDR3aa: CASSLGAYEQYF; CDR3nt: TGTGCCAGCAGCTTAGGAGCCTACGAGCAGTACTTC
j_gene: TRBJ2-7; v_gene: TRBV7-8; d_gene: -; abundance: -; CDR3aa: CASSFGAAGSSYEQYF; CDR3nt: TGTGCCAGCAGCTTTGGGGCGGCGGGCAGCTCCTACGAGCAGTACTTC
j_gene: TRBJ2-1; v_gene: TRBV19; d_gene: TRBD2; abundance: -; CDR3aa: CASSIGLGEGPFFNEQFF; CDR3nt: TGTGCCAGTAGTATAGGGTTGGGGGAGGGACCTTTCTTCAATGAGCAGTTCTTC
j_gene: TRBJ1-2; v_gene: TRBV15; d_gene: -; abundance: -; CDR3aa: CATSLAHSPRHTF; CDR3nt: TGTGCCACCAGCTTGGCCCACAGTCCGAGGCACACCTTC
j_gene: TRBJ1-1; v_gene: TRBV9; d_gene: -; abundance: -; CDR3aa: CASSVEGENTEAFF; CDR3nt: TGTGCCAGCAGCGTAGAGGGAGAGAACACTGAAGCTTTCTTT
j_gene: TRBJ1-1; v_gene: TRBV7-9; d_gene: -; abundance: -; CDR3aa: CASSLGSGDTEAFF; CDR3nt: TGTGCCAGCAGCTTAGGGTCAGGAGACACTGAAGCTTTCTTT
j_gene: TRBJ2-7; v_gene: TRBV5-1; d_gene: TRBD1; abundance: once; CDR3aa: CASSLNQRQGHSYEQYF; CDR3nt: TGCGCCAGCAGTTTAAACCAGCGACAGGGGCACTCCTACGAGCAGTACTTC
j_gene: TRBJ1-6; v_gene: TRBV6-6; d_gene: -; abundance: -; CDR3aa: CASSYQGLGNSPLHF; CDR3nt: TGTGCCAGCAGTTACCAGGGACTGGGTAATTCACCCCTCCACTTT
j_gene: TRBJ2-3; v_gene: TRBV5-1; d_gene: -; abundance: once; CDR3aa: CASSSMTGGGDTQYF; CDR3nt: TGCGCCAGCAGCTCTATGACAGGTGGGGGAGATACGCAGTATTTT
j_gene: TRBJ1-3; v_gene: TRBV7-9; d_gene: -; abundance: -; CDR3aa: CASSLEGTTPGNTIYF; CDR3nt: TGTGCCAGCAGCTTAGAGGGGACAACCCCTGGAAACACCATATATTTT
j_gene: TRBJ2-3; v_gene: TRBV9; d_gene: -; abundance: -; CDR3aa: CASSGAGGLEDTQYF; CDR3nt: TGTGCCAGCAGCGGGGCAGGTGGGCTTGAAGATACGCAGTATTTT
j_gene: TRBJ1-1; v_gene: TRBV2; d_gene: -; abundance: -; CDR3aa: CASSDQGGTEAFF; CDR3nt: TGTGCCAGCAGTGACCAGGGTGGTACTGAAGCTTTCTTT
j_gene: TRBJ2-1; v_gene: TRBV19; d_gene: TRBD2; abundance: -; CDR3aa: CASSGPSGTYNEQFF; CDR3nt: TGTGCCAGCAGTGGGCCTAGCGGGACTTACAATGAGCAGTTCTTC
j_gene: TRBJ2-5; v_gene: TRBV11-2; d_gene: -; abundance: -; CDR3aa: CASSQLKGRPTGETQYF; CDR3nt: TGTGCCAGCAGCCAATTGAAGGGGAGGCCAACGGGGGAGACCCAGTACTTC